The 28 T cell receptor beta chains listed next were all sequenced from one sample in a study of early T cells in non-severe SARS-CoV-2 infection. TCRdb reprocessed the 5' RACE reads via MiXCR and lists one record per CDR3 protein. Among roughly 58,000 distinct CDR3 sequences listed, approximately 10% were seen once. Sequencing was carried out using whole blood. The receptors shown here come from an adult who was a healthcare worker with PCR-confirmed SARS-CoV-2 infection or an uninfected control (not recorded which).

The V and J genes are TRBV12-3 or TRBV12-4 and TRBJ2-5; D tentatively fits TRBD1 or TRBD2 (7 bases each). Trimming took off 2 bases at V and 4 bases at J, with 14 bases between the two ends. The CDR3 covers 15 residues. The CDR3 DNA sequence: TGTGCCAGCAGTTTACAGGGGGGGGGCTCAGAGACCCAGTACTTC. This sequence encodes CASSLQGGGSETQYF.

The V call is TRBV6-6, the J call TRBJ1-6, with 9 bases fitting TRBD1. Germline CDR1 and CDR2: MNHNY and SVGAGI (reference sequence). V lost 2 bases and J lost 9; bases outside the gene matches: 8. This CDR3 region has 16 residues. As DNA, the CDR3 is TGTGCCAGCAGTTACGAACCGGGACAGGGAGGTTCACCCCTCCACTTT. This encodes CASSYEPGQGGSPLHF.

V gene TRBV5-4 combines with J gene TRBJ2-1, with 9 bases aligning to TRBD1. From germline, CDR1 is SGHNT and CDR2 YYREEE (reference sequence). Losses at the gene ends were 0 bases for V and 6 bases for J; bases not matched to a gene: 4. This CDR3 is built from 15 residues. CDR3 DNA sequence: TGTGCCAGCAGCTTGGAGGGACAGGGTCCCAATGAGCAGTTCTTC. This codes for CASSLEGQGPNEQFF.

With respect to this clonotype: Germline is not matched at one junction end, which may reflect a read error. The rearrangement links TRBV5-1 to TRBJ2-1, with D perhaps TRBD1 (6 bases). This CDR3 spans 15 amino acids. Per germline, CDR1 SGHRS and CDR2 YFSETQ. The CDR3 loop reads CASGASGQTYNEQSF. The CDR3 region has the DNA TGCGCCAGCGGCGCTTCCGGACAGACTTACAATGAGCAGTCCTTC.

This sequence joins TRBV5-1 and TRBJ2-7; weak D call: TRBD2 (6 bases). V lost 0 bases, J lost 0 bases, and 13 bases lay in between. CDR1 is SGHRS, CDR2 YFSETQ, per germline. This CDR3 is 16 amino acids long. In nucleotides, the CDR3 is TGCGCCAGCAGCTTGGGTCCTAGCGATTTCTCCTACGAGCAGTACTTC. The encoded protein is CASSLGPSDFSYEQYF.

V usage is TRBV29-1 and J usage is TRBJ2-3; no reliable D call. Trimming removed 4 bases at V and 2 bases at J, with 13 bases between. The CDR3 covers 14 residues. The germline V gene has CDR1 SQVTM and CDR2 ANQGSEA. The chain's CDR3 is CSVVEPPPTDTQYF. CDR3 sequence (DNA): TGCAGCGTTGTAGAGCCGCCGCCCACAGATACGCAGTATTTT.

The rearrangement uses TRBV7-2 and TRBJ2-7, with D possibly matching TRBD2 (5 bases). CDR1 SGHTA and CDR2 FQGNSA come from the germline V gene. The CDR3 runs 12 residues. Between the trimmed V and J ends, which lost 8 bases and 0 bases, there was a span of 8 bases. The CDR3 is CASREFSYEQYF. The DNA for the CDR3 is TGTGCCAGCCGGGAATTCTCCTACGAGCAGTACTTC.

This clonotype was counted only a few times. The chain carries TRBV18 and TRBJ2-1, with TRBD2 as a possible D gene (5 bases). Trimming shortened V by 8 bases and J by 0 bases, and 23 bases separated the two germline ends. The germline V gene encodes CDR1 KGHSH and CDR2 LQKENI. The CDR3 totals 18 residues. The CDR3 sequence: CASQSKGAQTPSYNEQFF. The CDR3 DNA sequence: TGTGCCAGCCAATCCAAGGGAGCACAAACCCCCTCCTACAATGAGCAGTTCTTC.

The rearrangement uses TRBV5-1 and TRBJ1-4, with D tentatively TRBD1 (6 bases). The CDR3 spans 16 residues. Germline-derived CDR1 and CDR2 are SGHRS and YFSETQ. V lost 4 bases to trimming and J lost 8 bases, with 21 bases between them. As DNA, the CDR3 is TGCGCCAGCAGCCCAAATACAGGGTGGCTGAGAGAAAAACTGTTTTTT. Protein sequence: CASSPNTGWLREKLFF.

This clonotype was observed a handful of times. The chain uses TRBV27 and TRBJ1-4, with 8 positions matching TRBD1. The CDR3 has 16 residues. Germline trimming cut 3 bases from V and 8 bases from J; bases unmatched to any gene: 11. CDR1 is MNHEY and CDR2 is SMNVEV in the germline V gene (reference sequence). The CDR3 sequence is CASSLGRDRGREKLFF. The CDR3 nucleotides read TGTGCCAGCAGTTTGGGTAGAGACAGGGGTCGGGAAAAACTGTTTTTT.

This clonotype is medium-sized. The chain joins TRBV30 to TRBJ2-7; the match to TRBD1 covers 8 bases. CDR1 and CDR2 from the germline V gene are GTSNPN and SVGIG (reference sequence). V dropped 4 bases and J dropped 0; count of bases not matched to a gene: 2. This CDR3 comprises 13 residues. CDR3 loop: CAWTGQDSYEQYF. The DNA of the CDR3 is TGTGCCTGGACGGGACAGGACTCCTACGAGCAGTACTTC.

The J gene is TRBJ2-7, the V gene TRBV28; 9 bases are shared with TRBD2. The CDR3 spans 17 residues. CDR1 MDHEN and CDR2 SYDVKM come from the germline V gene. J gave up 5 bases and V 2 bases, and 13 bases lay outside the gene matches. The CDR3: CASSLGTSSPPANEQYF. The CDR3 nucleotides are TGTGCCAGCAGTTTAGGGACTAGCTCACCACCCGCAAACGAGCAGTACTTC. Full variable domain (rest looked up from reference TRBV28 and TRBJ2-7): DVKVTQSSRYLVKRTGEKVFLECVQDMDHENMFWYRQDPGLGLRLIYFSYDVKMKEKGDIPEGYSVSREKKERFSLILESASTNQTSMYLCASSLGTSSPPANEQYFGPGTRLTVT.

This clonotype is medium-sized within its sample. The chain employs TRBV28 and TRBJ2-2, with D perhaps TRBD1 or TRBD2 (5 bases each). CDR1 MDHEN and CDR2 SYDVKM come from the germline V gene. Between the trimmed V and J ends, which lost 5 bases and 0 bases, there was a span of 10 bases. This CDR3 has 15 residues. For the CDR3, the DNA is TGTGCCAGCAGTCCCGGGACGCCGAACACCGGGGAGCTGTTTTTT. Translated, it gives CASSPGTPNTGELFF. Filled out from reference TRBV28 and TRBJ2-2, the complete variable domain reads DVKVTQSSRYLVKRTGEKVFLECVQDMDHENMFWYRQDPGLGLRLIYFSYDVKMKEKGDIPEGYSVSREKKERFSLILESASTNQTSMYLCASSPGTPNTGELFFGEGSRLTVL.

This clonotype has a handful of counts. V usage is TRBV6-2 or TRBV6-3 and J usage is TRBJ1-1; D is undetermined. V was shortened by 7 bases and J by 3 bases, with 12 bases between the two germline ends. This CDR3 is 13 amino acids long. Per the germline V gene, CDR1 is MNHEY and CDR2 is SVGEGT. The CDR3 nucleotides read TGTGCCAGCACCCTCCAAGCGGACACTGAAGCTTTCTTT. Translated, it gives CASTLQADTEAFF.

This clonotype has more than one count but fewer than ten. In nucleotides, the CDR3 is TGTGCCAGCAGCTCCGCCAGTCGGGATAATGAGCAGTTCTTC. Translation gives CASSSASRDNEQFF. The chain combines TRBV7-6 with TRBJ2-1, with a tentative D call TRBD2 (5 bases). CDR1 SGHVS and CDR2 FNYEAQ come from the germline V gene. This CDR3 is built from 14 residues. V was clipped by 4 bases and J by 7 bases, with 14 bases between them.

The chain carries TRBV7-3 and TRBJ2-1, with 8 positions matching TRBD1. The CDR3 covers 14 residues. With 4 bases clipped from V and 3 bases from J, the junction kept 2 bases outside the gene matches. CDR1 and CDR2 (germline): SGHTA, FQGTGA. CDR3 protein: CASSSGGSYNEQFF. The CDR3 DNA reads as TGTGCCAGCAGCTCAGGGGGCAGCTACAATGAGCAGTTCTTC.

This clonotype was picked up a small number of times. The J gene is TRBJ2-3, the V gene TRBV5-8; D is perhaps TRBD1 or TRBD2 (6 bases each). The CDR3 has 15 residues. The V and J ends lost 3 bases and 3 bases respectively, with 14 bases between them. Germline V lookup: CDR1 SGHTS, CDR2 YDEGEE. The CDR3 DNA is TGTGCCAGCAGCTCCTACAGGGAGGCAACAGATACGCAGTATTTT. It translates to CASSSYREATDTQYF.

The CDR3 spells CASSYSRGGSTQYF. DNA for the CDR3: TGTGCCAGCAGTTACTCTCGGGGGGGGTCGACGCAGTATTTT. V and J are TRBV6-2 or TRBV6-3 and TRBJ2-3; 8 bases line up with TRBD2. CDR1 MNHEY and CDR2 SVGEGT come from the germline V gene. The CDR3 is 14 amino acids. With 0 bases clipped from V and 9 bases from J, the junction kept 5 bases outside the gene matches.

This clonotype was observed a few times. The rearrangement links TRBV29-1 to TRBJ2-7; no clear D. The CDR3 is 11 amino acids. Germline V gene lookup returns CDR1 SQVTM and CDR2 ANQGSEA. The V end was cut by 3 bases, the J end by 7 bases, with 10 bases between. CDR3 bases: TGCAGCGTTGATCGTGGGCGGGAGCAGTACTTC. Translated: CSVDRGREQYF.

Ten or more counts support this clonotype. The chain couples TRBV10-2 to TRBJ2-2; possibly TRBD1 for D (5 bases). CDR1 is WSHSY, CDR2 SAAADI, per germline. The V end was cut by 9 bases, the J end by 8 bases, with 7 bases between. The CDR3 loop spans 10 amino acids. As DNA, the CDR3 is TGCGCCAGTGGGGCGGGGGAGCTGTTTTTT. Its protein product is CASGAGELFF.

This clonotype came up a few times. The chain joins TRBV21-1 to TRBJ2-3; the DNA was not compared with TRBD2, the D call given in the table. TRBV21-1 is annotated as a pseudogene. This CDR3 is built from 16 residues. For the CDR3, the DNA is TGTGCCAGCAGCAAAGTGGAGCGGAGATGCACAGATACGCAGTATTTT. Its protein product is CASSKVERRCTDTQYF.

The V gene is TRBV7-2, the J gene TRBJ1-2; 9 nucleotides align to TRBD1. The V gene end was trimmed by 2 bases and the J gene end by 3 bases; junction bases not matched to a gene: 10. The V gene's germline CDR1 is SGHTA and CDR2 FQGNSA. The CDR3 loop spans 17 amino acids. CDR3 sequence reads: CASSLSSYRGRDYGYTF. CDR3 nucleotide sequence: TGTGCCAGCAGCTTATCCTCGTACAGGGGGCGCGACTATGGCTACACCTTC.

A few counts support this clonotype. V gene TRBV7-3 combines with J gene TRBJ2-1; 8 bases agree with TRBD1. This CDR3 has 14 amino acids. CDR1 is SGHTA, CDR2 FQGTGA, per germline. J lost 5 bases, V lost 3 bases, and 3 bases had no gene match. DNA of the CDR3: TGTGCCAGCAGCTTGGACAGGGCGGACAATGAGCAGTTCTTC. Its protein product is CASSLDRADNEQFF.

This clonotype occurred a few times. The V gene is TRBV9, the J gene TRBJ2-7; no reliable D call. The CDR3 loop spans 16 amino acids. V was pared by 4 bases and J by 3 bases, with 20 bases between. Germline CDR1 and CDR2: SGDLS and YYNGEE. CDR3 sequence (DNA): TGTGCCAGCAGCCCCATGCGCAACGGCGCGATCTACGAGCAGTACTTC. Protein: CASSPMRNGAIYEQYF.

On this clonotype itself: Germline and junction disagree at one end, which may indicate a read error. The rearrangement links TRBV6-5 to TRBJ1-6; D remains ambiguous. Per the germline V gene, CDR1 is MNHEY and CDR2 is SVGAGI. The CDR3 has 11 amino acids. CDR3 protein: CASGYNPPLHF. CDR3 nucleotides: TGTGCCAGCGGCTATAATCCACCCCTCCACTTT.

The chain joins TRBV5-4 to TRBJ2-3; 9 nucleotides align to TRBD1. This CDR3 is 13 amino acids long. Germline V gives CDR1 SGHNT, CDR2 YYREEE (reference sequence). V trimming: 4 bases; J trimming: 6 bases; junction bases outside the gene matches: 3. The CDR3 loop reads CASSRDRDDTQYF. The DNA for the CDR3 is TGTGCCAGCAGCCGGGACAGGGACGATACGCAGTATTTT.

There are a few counts of this clonotype. In DNA form, the CDR3 reads TGTGCCAGCTCACCACCCTTCGCAGTTAACACTGAAGCTTTCTTT. It translates to CASSPPFAVNTEAFF. The gene calls are TRBV18 and TRBJ1-1; D is unclear. CDR1 and CDR2 (germline): KGHSH, LQKENI. Trimming stripped 0 bases from V and 2 bases from J, with 10 bases between. The CDR3 spans 15 residues.

This chain connects TRBV20-1 to TRBJ1-2; D is unresolved. The germline V gene has CDR1 DFQATT and CDR2 SNEGSKA (reference sequence). CDR3 size: 15 residues. Trimming pared 0 bases from V and 4 bases from J, leaving 15 bases between. DNA of the CDR3: TGCAGTGCTAGAGAGGTTCCGGCGGTGGGCTATGGCTACACCTTC. Amino acids: CSAREVPAVGYGYTF.